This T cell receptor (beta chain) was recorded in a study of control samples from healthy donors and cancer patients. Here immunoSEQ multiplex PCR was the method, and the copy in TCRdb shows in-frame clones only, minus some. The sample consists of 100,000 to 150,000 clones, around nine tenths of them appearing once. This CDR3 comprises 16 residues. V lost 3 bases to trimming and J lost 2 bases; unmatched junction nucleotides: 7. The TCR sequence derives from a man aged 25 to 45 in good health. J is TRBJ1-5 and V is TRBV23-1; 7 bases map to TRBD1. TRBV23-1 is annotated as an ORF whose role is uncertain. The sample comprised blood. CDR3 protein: CASSHPRGSGNQPQHF. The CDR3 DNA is TGCGCCAGCAGTCACCCCAGGGGGTCCGGCAATCAGCCCCAGCATTTT.